This T cell receptor beta chain was sequenced in a study of cytomegalovirus exposure and HLA in healthy donors. Overall study context: From donors who were HLA-typed, an early data release held 80 million to 85 million unique TCRs.

Points on this clone: The target antigen is unknown.

V dropped 5 bases and J dropped 7; count of bases not matched to a gene: 5. Germline loops: CDR1 MNHEY, CDR2 SVGAGI. This CDR3 contains 12 residues. Primers: 60 Vbeta forward and 13 Jbeta reverse. Using immunoSEQ multiplex PCR, the repertoire was profiled, and TCRdb retains in-frame clones only, with some absent. The table has 150,000 to 200,000 clones, under 80% seen once. Broader study findings: Later analysis reportedly placed an Asian-associated ancestry cluster below the roughly 700-donor mean in N-insertions. In a later analysis, HLA-C alleles had the fewest associated TCRs, DRB1 alleles the most.

Donors had nominal health at sampling but likely had unrecorded immune exposures. Input material: PBMCs. The rearrangement uses TRBV6-5 and TRBJ2-7; the match to TRBD1 covers 7 bases. The clonotype comes from a female donor in good health and CMV-seronegative. The CDR3 DNA follows: TGTGCCAGCAGTCCCGACAGGGATGAGCAGTACTTC. Translated, it gives CASSPDRDEQYF.